This record covers a single TCR beta chain. Antigen unknown. The CDR3 is 16 residues long. V gave up 1 base and J gave up 5 bases; unmatched junction bases: 8. In germline, CDR1 is MGHRA, CDR2 YSYEKL. The sample originates from a study of glioma-infiltrating T cells after dendritic cell vaccination. Notes on the study in general: Longer survival after dendritic cell vaccination followed higher pretreatment TIL content.

Time point specified: after dendritic cell vaccination, including at tumor progression/relapse. Amplification used 60 V beta primers and 13 J beta primers. The method was immunoSEQ multiplex PCR; TCRdb's version includes in-frame clones alone and lacks a portion of them. This table has 55,000 to 75,000 clones, around 83% appearing once. This sequence was found in a human donor with glioblastoma. The genes are TRBV4-1 and TRBJ2-5; 9 bases map to TRBD2. The specimen was blood, collected after dendritic cell vaccination. The CDR3, as DNA: TGCGCCAGCAGCCAAGTAACGCGGGGGGGCGCGGAGACCCAGTACTTC. Protein product: CASSQVTRGGAETQYF.